This T cell receptor (beta chain) was documented in a study of cytomegalovirus exposure and HLA in healthy donors. Vbeta (60) and Jbeta (13) primers were used in the PCR. The method was immunoSEQ multiplex PCR; TCRdb's version includes in-frame clones alone and lacks a portion of them. In the table there are 150,000 to 200,000 clones, 75% to 90% of which are singletons. Looked up from germline, CDR1 is GTSNPN and CDR2 is SVGIG (reference sequence). Between the trimmed V and J ends, which lost 2 bases and 0 bases, there was a span of 14 bases. CDR3 length equals 16 residues. In its sample, this clone was seen once.

Source material: PBMCs. The rearrangement joins TRBV30 to TRBJ1-3; D unclear. The clonotype comes from a girl aged 2 to 9 in good health and CMV-seropositive. The CDR3 DNA follows: TGTGCCTGGAGTCCTCTAAGGAGGGCCTCTGGAAACACCATATATTTT. This codes for CAWSPLRRASGNTIYF. Full variable domain (remainder filled in from reference TRBV30 and TRBJ1-3): SQTIHQWPATLVQPVGSPLSLECTVEGTSNPNLYWYRQAAGRGLQLLFYSVGIGQISSEVPQNLSASRPQDRQFILSSKKLLLSDSGFYLCAWSPLRRASGNTIYFGEGSWLTVV.